This T cell receptor (beta chain) was found in a study of response to subunit inactivated influenza vaccine. One entry per CDR3 protein results from TCRdb running MiXCR on the RT-PCR reads. The profile shows roughly 650,000 distinct CDR3 sequences, 13% to 15% of them singletons. Ten or more counts support this clonotype. The length of the CDR3 is 14 residues. Per germline, CDR1 SEHNR and CDR2 FQNEAQ (reference sequence). Trimming cost V 5 bases and J 4 bases; bases outside gene matches: 6. The V and J genes are TRBV7-9 and TRBJ2-7, with 9 bases matching TRBD1. The source is a man aged 50-59 years who received an inactivated influenza vaccine. Specimen: PBMCs from blood, collected approximately 15 days before vaccination. Here the CDR3 DNA reads TGTGCCAGCAGCCCCCGGGACAGGGAGTACGAGCAGTACTTC. Amino acids: CASSPRDREYEQYF.